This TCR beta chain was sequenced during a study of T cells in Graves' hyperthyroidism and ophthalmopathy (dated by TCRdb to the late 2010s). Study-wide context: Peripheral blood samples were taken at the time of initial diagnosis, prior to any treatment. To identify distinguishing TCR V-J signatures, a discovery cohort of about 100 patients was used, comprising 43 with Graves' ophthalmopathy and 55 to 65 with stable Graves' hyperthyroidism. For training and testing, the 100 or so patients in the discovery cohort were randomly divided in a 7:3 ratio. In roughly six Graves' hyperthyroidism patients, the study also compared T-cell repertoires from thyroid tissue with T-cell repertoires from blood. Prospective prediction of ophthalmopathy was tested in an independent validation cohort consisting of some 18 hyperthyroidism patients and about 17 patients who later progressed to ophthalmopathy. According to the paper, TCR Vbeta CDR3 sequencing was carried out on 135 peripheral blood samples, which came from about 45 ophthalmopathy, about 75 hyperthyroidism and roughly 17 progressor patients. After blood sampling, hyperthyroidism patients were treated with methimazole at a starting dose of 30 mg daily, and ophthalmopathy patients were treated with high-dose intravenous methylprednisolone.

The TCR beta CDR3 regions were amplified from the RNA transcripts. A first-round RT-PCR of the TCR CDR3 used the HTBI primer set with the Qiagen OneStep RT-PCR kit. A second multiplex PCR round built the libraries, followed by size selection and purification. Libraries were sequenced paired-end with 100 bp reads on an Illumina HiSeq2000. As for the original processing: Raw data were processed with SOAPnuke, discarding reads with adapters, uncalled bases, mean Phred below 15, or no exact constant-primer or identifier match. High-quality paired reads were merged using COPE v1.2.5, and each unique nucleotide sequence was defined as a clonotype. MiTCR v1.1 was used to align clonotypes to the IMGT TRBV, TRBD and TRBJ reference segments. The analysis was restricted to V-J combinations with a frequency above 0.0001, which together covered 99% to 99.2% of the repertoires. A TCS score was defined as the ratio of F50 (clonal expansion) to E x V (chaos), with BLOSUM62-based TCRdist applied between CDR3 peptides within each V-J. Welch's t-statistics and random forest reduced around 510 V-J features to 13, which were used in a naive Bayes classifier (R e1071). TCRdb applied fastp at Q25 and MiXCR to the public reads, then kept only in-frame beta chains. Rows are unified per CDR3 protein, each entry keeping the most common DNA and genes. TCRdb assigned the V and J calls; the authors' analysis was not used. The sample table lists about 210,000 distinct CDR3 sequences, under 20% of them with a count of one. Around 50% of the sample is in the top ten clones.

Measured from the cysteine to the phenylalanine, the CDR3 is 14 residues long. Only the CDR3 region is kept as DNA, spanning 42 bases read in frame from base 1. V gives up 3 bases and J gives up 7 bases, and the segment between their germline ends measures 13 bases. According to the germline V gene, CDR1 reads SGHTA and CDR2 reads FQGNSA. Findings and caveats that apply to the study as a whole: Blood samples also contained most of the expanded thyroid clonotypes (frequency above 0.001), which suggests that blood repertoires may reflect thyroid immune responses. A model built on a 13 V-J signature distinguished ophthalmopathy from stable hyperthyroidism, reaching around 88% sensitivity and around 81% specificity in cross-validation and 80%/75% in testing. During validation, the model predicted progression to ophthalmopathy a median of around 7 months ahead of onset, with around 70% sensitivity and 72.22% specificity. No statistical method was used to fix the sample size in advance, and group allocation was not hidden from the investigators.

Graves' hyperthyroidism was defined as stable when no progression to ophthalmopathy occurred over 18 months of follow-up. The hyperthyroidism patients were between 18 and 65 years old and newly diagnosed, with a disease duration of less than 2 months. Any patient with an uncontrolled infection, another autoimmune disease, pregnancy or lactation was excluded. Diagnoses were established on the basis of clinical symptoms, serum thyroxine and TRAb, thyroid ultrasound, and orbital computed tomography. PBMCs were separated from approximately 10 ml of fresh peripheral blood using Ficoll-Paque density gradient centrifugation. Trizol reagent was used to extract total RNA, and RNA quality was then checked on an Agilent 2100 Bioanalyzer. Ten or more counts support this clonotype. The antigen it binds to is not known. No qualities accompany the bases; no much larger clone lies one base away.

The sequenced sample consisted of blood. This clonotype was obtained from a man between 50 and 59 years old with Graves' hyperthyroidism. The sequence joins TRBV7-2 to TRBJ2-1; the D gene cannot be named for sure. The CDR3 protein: CASSFPYPQNEQFF. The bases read TGTGCCAGCAGCTTTCCCTATCCCCAAAATGAGCAGTTCTTC.